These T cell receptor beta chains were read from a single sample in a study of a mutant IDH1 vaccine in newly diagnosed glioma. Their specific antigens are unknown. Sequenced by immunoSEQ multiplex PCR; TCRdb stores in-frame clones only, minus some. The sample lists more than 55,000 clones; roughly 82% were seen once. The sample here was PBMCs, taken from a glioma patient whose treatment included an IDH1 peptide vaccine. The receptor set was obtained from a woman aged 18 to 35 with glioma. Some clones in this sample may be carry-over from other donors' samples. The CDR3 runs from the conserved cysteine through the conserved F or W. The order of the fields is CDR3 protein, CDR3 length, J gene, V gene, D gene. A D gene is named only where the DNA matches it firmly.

CASSQDPARDHEQYF,15,TRBJ2-7,TRBV4-2,-
CASSIAGGELFADTQYF,17,TRBJ2-3,TRBV19,-
CASSNLLAGVSYNEQFF,17,TRBJ2-1,TRBV19,TRBD2
CATSRDRSQGEKLFF,15,TRBJ1-4,TRBV15,-
CASSEHSPTRNEQFF,15,TRBJ2-1,TRBV6-1,-
CASRPEPLGEKLFF,14,TRBJ1-4,TRBV6-1,-
CASSRRLAGGQETQYF,16,TRBJ2-5,TRBV11-2,TRBD2
CASSRTTSSYNEQFF,15,TRBJ2-1,TRBV6-6,-
CASTPQLAGDNEQFF,15,TRBJ2-1,TRBV5-1,TRBD2
CASSSRVGHEQYF,13,TRBJ2-7,TRBV13,-
CATSGDRRKEKLFF,14,TRBJ1-4,TRBV15,-
CASSSGAAAGGYTF,14,TRBJ1-2,TRBV5-6,-
CASSHEGDEQYF,12,TRBJ2-7,TRBV7-2,-
CSASGGETQYF,11,TRBJ2-5,TRBV20-1,TRBD2
CASSLGQGAAGKGINTQYF,19,TRBJ2-3,TRBV5-4,TRBD1
CASSYQGGNQPQHF,14,TRBJ1-5,TRBV6-6,-
CASRRGLAGNEQFF,14,TRBJ2-1,TRBV6-5,TRBD2
CASSDSGTYEQYF,13,TRBJ2-7,TRBV2,TRBD2
CASSLRAFSEQFF,13,TRBJ2-1,TRBV27,-
CASSPGVGVLDTEAFF,16,TRBJ1-1,TRBV5-1,-
CASSVDGSFVGMF,13,TRBJ2-7,TRBV6-1,-
CASSPPSEGYYEQYF,15,TRBJ2-7,TRBV25-1,-
CASSAIEGTEAFF,13,TRBJ1-1,TRBV6-1,-
CASSQSLGSGGELFF,15,TRBJ2-2,TRBV4-1,-
CASSQGRAMNTEAFF,15,TRBJ1-1,TRBV14,-
CASSRTRFEANVLTF,15,TRBJ2-6,TRBV19,-
CASRGQRSGNQPQHF,15,TRBJ1-5,TRBV6-1,-
CSVEVQIHEQYF,12,TRBJ2-7,TRBV29-1,-
CSARGTGEAFF,11,TRBJ1-1,TRBV20-1,TRBD1
CASSSETGGIAEAFF,15,TRBJ1-1,TRBV5-4,TRBD1
CASSSPSRSRGNEQFF,16,TRBJ2-1,TRBV27,-
CASSPRDRYEQYF,13,TRBJ2-7,TRBV5-4,-
CASSIHRQGRETQYF,15,TRBJ2-5,TRBV19,TRBD1
CASSLGQGTVAFF,13,TRBJ1-1,TRBV7-9,-
CASRRLAGEAGNEQFF,16,TRBJ2-1,TRBV6-6,TRBD2
CASSSGLAGEYEQYF,15,TRBJ2-7,TRBV7-2,TRBD2
CASSPVQGKNTEAFF,15,TRBJ1-1,TRBV5-5,-
CASSFTGPAYEQYF,14,TRBJ2-7,TRBV7-9,-
CASSVGLRADTQYF,14,TRBJ2-3,TRBV9,-
CASSPPGQLPEQYF,14,TRBJ2-7,TRBV6-5,TRBD1
CASSYGLALYNEQFF,15,TRBJ2-1,TRBV7-9,TRBD2
CASSESTGYNYGYTF,15,TRBJ1-2,TRBV25-1,-
CASADTAYEQYF,12,TRBJ2-7,TRBV6-5,-
CASSYSSYSNQPQHF,15,TRBJ1-5,TRBV6-5,-
CASSHPCGQSRANVLTF,17,TRBJ2-6,TRBV25-1,-
CASSLVVGAQGTEAFF,16,TRBJ1-1,TRBV11-3,-
CASSLGPLKNEKLFF,15,TRBJ1-4,TRBV7-2,-
CASSLGQQETQYF,13,TRBJ2-5,TRBV13,-
CASSLEGGLAKNIQYF,16,TRBJ2-4,TRBV5-4,-
CASSFSESELFF,12,TRBJ2-2,TRBV5-1,-
CASSTDGDYGYTF,13,TRBJ1-2,TRBV5-4,-
CASRAQGAREKLFF,14,TRBJ1-4,TRBV6-1,TRBD1
CASGDQGQRIYEQYF,15,TRBJ2-7,TRBV10-1,TRBD1
CASSGSPSYEQYF,13,TRBJ2-7,TRBV5-1,-